This TCR beta chain comes out of a study of siplizumab effects on memory and regulatory T cells. Clones were read by immunoSEQ multiplex PCR, and TCRdb kept only the in-frame ones, dropping some. The sample lists approximately 94,000 clones, over 90% seen once, with 1% to 1.5% in the top ten. Comment on this clone: Antigen: not known.

General study findings and limits: A small minority of alloreactive clones were mapped to unstimulated subsets. Confirmatory evidence of suppressive function in proliferating siplizumab-culture Tregs was not obtained.

The CDR3 extends over 15 amino acids. Germline-derived CDR1 and CDR2 are MNHEY and SMNVEV (reference sequence). After removal of 4 bases from V and 4 bases from J, the junction contained 7 bases not matched to a gene. The chain recombines TRBV27 with TRBJ2-7, with 10 bases fitting TRBD2. Specimen: non-Treg CD4+ T cells sorted from blood. The sequence was collected from a human donor in good health. CDR3 DNA sequence: TGTGCCAGCAGTTCCCCTAGCGGGAGTAGGTACGAGCAGTACTTC. As protein: CASSSPSGSRYEQYF.